Below, one T cell receptor (beta chain) is given with its context. The antigen is not known. Trimming stripped 0 bases from V and 5 bases from J, with 11 bases between. CDR3 length: 13 residues. CDR1 is DFQATT, CDR2 SNEGSKA, per germline (reference sequence). TCRdb re-called the PCR reads with MiXCR, one entry per CDR3 protein. The sample contains some 10,000 distinct CDR3 sequences, roughly a fifth of which appear only once. The entry originates in a study of molecular identifiers for immune sequencing clone quantification. Study outcomes and limitations: Single-cell amounts of spiked Jurkat TCR RNA were reportedly detectable among roughly 1 million naive cells. Over 99% of effector molecules, yet under 1% of naive-cell molecules, were held by clones above 20 RNA copies.

This receptor was taken from a human donor in good health. Some libraries in this study had Jurkat cell RNA spiked in. Input material: naive CD8+ T cells from blood, with Jurkat cell RNA spiked in. The sample's subset: FACS-sorted CD8+CD4-CCR7+CD45RA+ naive T cells. J is TRBJ2-7 and V is TRBV20-1; no clear D. This CDR3 reads CSAREGRRDEQYF. The CDR3 DNA reads as TGCAGTGCTAGAGAAGGTCGAAGGGACGAGCAGTACTTC.